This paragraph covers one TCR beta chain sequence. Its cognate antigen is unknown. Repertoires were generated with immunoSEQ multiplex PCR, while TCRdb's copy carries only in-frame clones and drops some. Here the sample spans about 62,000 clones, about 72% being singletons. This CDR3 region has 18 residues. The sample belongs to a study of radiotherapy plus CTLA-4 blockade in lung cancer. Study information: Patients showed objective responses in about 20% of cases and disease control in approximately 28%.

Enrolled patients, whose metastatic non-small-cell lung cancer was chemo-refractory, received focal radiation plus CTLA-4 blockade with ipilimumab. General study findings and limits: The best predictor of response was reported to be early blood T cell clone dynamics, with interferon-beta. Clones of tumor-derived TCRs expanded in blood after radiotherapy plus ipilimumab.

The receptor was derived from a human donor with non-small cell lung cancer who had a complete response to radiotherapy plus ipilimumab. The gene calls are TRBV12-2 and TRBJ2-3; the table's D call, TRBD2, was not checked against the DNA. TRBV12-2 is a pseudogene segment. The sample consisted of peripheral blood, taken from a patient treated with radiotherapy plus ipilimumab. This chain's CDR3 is CASRLGLGLAGSTDTQYF. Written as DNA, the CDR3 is TGTGCAAGTCGCTTAGGTCTTGGACTAGCGGGGAGCACAGATACGCAGTATTTT.